The next 17 T cell receptor beta chains were all read from a single sample in a study of beta chain features in type 1 diabetes (dated by TCRdb to the late 2010s). Library creation used the immunoSEQ multiplex PCR assay. All of the isolated RNA was reverse transcribed with the High Capacity cDNA Reverse Transcription Kit, so expressed TCRB transcripts were sequenced. Imported from immuneACCESS, the table was reduced by TCRdb to in-frame sequences with V and J called. These copies leave out some clones; in studies compared against another copy, an unresolved V gene accounts for under half, and the cause of the remainder is not known. The sample contains just over 600,000 clones, roughly a sixth of them found a single time. Of the sample, 0.093% is held by the ten largest clones. Sequencing used naive CD4+ T cells from blood. In the paper's terms, the cell subset or site label means: true naive CD4+ T cells. The receptors originated from a young man in good health.

V usage is TRBV5-1 and J usage is TRBJ2-5; possible D gene TRBD2, 6 bases. The CDR3 extends over 14 amino acids. Trimming cost V 1 base and J 3 bases, with 10 bases left between them. Germline lookup yields CDR1 SGHRS and CDR2 YFSETQ. The CDR3: CASSLSSGEETQYF. The CDR3 DNA reads as TGCGCCAGCAGCTTGAGTAGCGGCGAAGAGACCCAGTACTTC.

CDR3 sequence: CASQHTTGGNQPQHF. CDR3 nucleotides: TGTGCCAGCCAACATACGACAGGCGGCAATCAGCCCCAGCATTTT. This rearrangement joins TRBV6-5 to TRBJ1-5; the D gene is possibly TRBD1 (6 bases). The CDR3 sequence is 15 residues long. Trimming removed 8 bases from V and 2 bases from J, with 16 bases in between. Germline lookup yields CDR1 MNHEY and CDR2 SVGAGI.

The V and J genes are TRBV28 and TRBJ2-7; 7 nucleotides align to TRBD2. The CDR3 totals 14 residues. V lost 5 bases, J lost 6 bases, and 10 bases stayed unmatched. From germline, CDR1 is MDHEN and CDR2 SYDVKM. CDR3 DNA: TGTGCCAGCAGTCCCCGGGGAGGGGCGCTCGAGCAGTACTTC. Its translation: CASSPRGGALEQYF.

This clone occurred a few times. The chain has TRBV7-9 and TRBJ2-7; D might be TRBD2 (5 bases). The V gene lost 2 bases and the J gene lost 3 bases, with 11 bases spanning the gap. The length of the CDR3 is 14 residues. CDR1 SEHNR and CDR2 FQNEAQ come from the germline V gene (reference sequence). Written as DNA, the CDR3 is TGTGCCAGCAGCTTACCGGGAAGCCGCTACGAGCAGTACTTC. Translated, it gives CASSLPGSRYEQYF.

This clone was counted between two and nine times. This CDR3 reads CSGTGVIAYNEQFF. The DNA of the CDR3 is TGCAGCGGCACAGGGGTAATCGCCTACAATGAGCAGTTCTTC. V and J are TRBV29-1 and TRBJ2-1; 7 bases line up with TRBD1. Losses at the gene ends were 7 bases for V and 2 bases for J; bases not matched to a gene: 8. The CDR3 consists of 14 residues. Germline CDR1 and CDR2: SQVTM and ANQGSEA.

The V gene is TRBV4-3, the J gene TRBJ2-2; D ambiguous. CDR3 size: 16 residues. Germline-derived CDR1 and CDR2 are LGHNA and YSLEER. The V end lost 3 bases, the J end lost 0 bases, and 11 bases lay between the germline ends. The CDR3 here is CASSQGRSANTGELFF. CDR3 DNA: TGCGCCAGCAGCCAGGGCAGGAGCGCGAACACCGGGGAGCTGTTTTTT.

This clone was observed a handful of times. The chain joins TRBV5-1 to TRBJ2-5; D might be TRBD2 (5 bases). The germline CDR1 and CDR2 sequences are SGHRS and YFSETQ. V was trimmed by 4 bases and J by 3 bases, leaving 16 bases between them. The CDR3 runs 15 residues. CDR3 sequence reads: CASSLRAAIEETQYF. In nucleotides, the CDR3 is TGCGCCAGCAGCCTTCGAGCGGCCATAGAAGAGACCCAGTACTTC.

This sequence joins TRBV5-4 and TRBJ2-2; possibly TRBD2 for D (5 bases). CDR1 is SGHNT and CDR2 is YYREEE in the germline V gene (reference sequence). Trimming removed 2 bases at V and 3 bases at J, with 8 bases between. This CDR3 is 14 amino acids long. The CDR3 is CASSFGIDTGELFF. CDR3 nucleotide sequence: TGTGCCAGCAGCTTCGGGATTGACACCGGGGAGCTGTTTTTT.

The chain has TRBV28 and TRBJ2-6, with D perhaps being TRBD1 or TRBD2 (5 bases each). The V gene's germline CDR1 is MDHEN and CDR2 SYDVKM. V was trimmed by 3 bases and J by 4 bases, leaving 10 bases between them. This CDR3 is 15 amino acids long. The CDR3 here is CASSFPGTGANVLTF. CDR3 nucleotides: TGTGCCAGCAGTTTCCCAGGGACCGGGGCCAACGTCCTGACTTTC.

The V call is TRBV20-1, the J call TRBJ1-1; a weak D match, TRBD1 (5 bases). This CDR3 is 10 amino acids long. CDR1 and CDR2 from the germline V gene are DFQATT and SNEGSKA (reference sequence). This CDR3 reads CTLAGGEAFF. The CDR3 DNA reads as TGCACGCTGGCGGGGGGGGAGGCTTTCTTT.

This clone was detected only a few times. The chain carries TRBV15 and TRBJ1-5; 7 bases fit TRBD1. Germline values: CDR1 LNHNV, CDR2 YYDKDF (reference sequence). This CDR3 has 15 amino acids. With 3 bases clipped from V and 7 bases from J, the junction kept 9 bases outside the gene matches. CDR3 region: CATSRLTGRNQPQHF. In DNA form, the CDR3 reads TGTGCCACCAGCAGGCTGACAGGGAGGAACCAGCCCCAGCATTTT. Variable domain in full (rest from reference TRBV15 and TRBJ1-5): DAMVIQNPRYQVTQFGKPVTLSCSQTLNHNVMYWYQQKSSQAPKLLFHYYDKDFNNEADTPDNFQSRRPNTSFCFLDIRSPGLGDTAMYLCATSRLTGRNQPQHFGDGTRLSIL.

In this sample, this clone turned up a few times. V is TRBV7-6 and J is TRBJ2-3; perhaps TRBD1 as D (6 bases). The V end lost 5 bases, the J end lost 0 bases, and 12 bases lay between the germline ends. Per the germline V gene, CDR1 is SGHVS and CDR2 is FNYEAQ. The length of the CDR3 is 15 residues. The CDR3 nucleotides read TGTGCCAGCAGCGCCAGGGGCGTCAGCACAGATACGCAGTATTTT. Translating gives CASSARGVSTDTQYF.

The V gene is TRBV9, the J gene TRBJ2-7, with 10 nucleotides matching TRBD2. Germline loops: CDR1 SGDLS, CDR2 YYNGEE. The trim removed 0 bases at V and 4 bases at J, leaving 13 bases unmatched. The CDR3 has 18 residues. CDR3 nucleotide sequence: TGTGCCAGCAGCGTAGCGAAGAGCGGGAGGGTCCGTACTTACGAGCAGTACTTC. Its protein is CASSVAKSGRVRTYEQYF.

To note about this clone: Sequence at one end of the junction differs from germline and may be a read error. The V call is TRBV6-5, the J call TRBJ1-1; D is unresolved. The CDR3 runs to 15 residues. The germline CDR1 and CDR2 sequences are MNHEY and SVGAGI. Here the CDR3 reads CASSYSTSKNTEAFF. The DNA of the CDR3 is TGCGCCAGCAGTTACTCGACCAGTAAGAACACTGAAGCTTTCTTT.

The chain carries TRBV5-1 and TRBJ2-1; 12 nucleotides match TRBD1. V dropped 4 bases and J dropped 7; count of bases not matched to a gene: 9. The germline V gene has CDR1 SGHRS and CDR2 YFSETQ. The length of the CDR3 is 16 residues. CDR3 sequence: CASSLTGTGGRNEQFF. CDR3 bases: TGCGCCAGCAGCCTCACCGGGACAGGGGGCAGAAATGAGCAGTTCTTC.

The DNA for the CDR3 is TGTGCCATCAGGAATCATCGGGACAGCAATTCACCCCTCCACTTT. Protein sequence: CAIRNHRDSNSPLHF. The chain carries TRBV10-3 and TRBJ1-6; 7 bases map to TRBD1. The V gene's germline CDR1 is ENHRY and CDR2 SYGVKD. The CDR3 is made up of 15 amino acids. V dropped 6 bases and J dropped 7; count of bases not matched to a gene: 9.

This clone was counted between two and nine times. The chain is built from TRBV11-1 and TRBJ2-1; a weak D match, TRBD1 (6 bases). Germline V lookup: CDR1 SGHAT, CDR2 FQDESV (reference sequence). V lost 5 bases, J lost 12 bases, and 23 bases lay in between. The CDR3 runs 15 residues. The CDR3, as DNA: TGTGCCAGCAGCCTAACAGGGTCTTCCCTTCGGGGGCAGTTCTTC. Translating it yields CASSLTGSSLRGQFF.